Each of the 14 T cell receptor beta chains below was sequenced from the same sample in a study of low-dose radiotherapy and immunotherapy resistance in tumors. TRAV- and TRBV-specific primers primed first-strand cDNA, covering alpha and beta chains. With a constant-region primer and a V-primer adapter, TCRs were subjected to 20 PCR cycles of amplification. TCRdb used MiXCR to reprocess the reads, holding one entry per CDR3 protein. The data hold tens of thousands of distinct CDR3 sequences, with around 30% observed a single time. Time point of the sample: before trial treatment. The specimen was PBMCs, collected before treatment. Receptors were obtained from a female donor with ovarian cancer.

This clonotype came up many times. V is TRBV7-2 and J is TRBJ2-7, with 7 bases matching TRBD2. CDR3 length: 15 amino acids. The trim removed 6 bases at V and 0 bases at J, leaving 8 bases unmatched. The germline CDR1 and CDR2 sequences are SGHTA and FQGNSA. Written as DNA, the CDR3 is TGTGCCAGCAGTTCGACCGCTAGCGGCTCCTACGAGCAGTACTTC. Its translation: CASSSTASGSYEQYF.

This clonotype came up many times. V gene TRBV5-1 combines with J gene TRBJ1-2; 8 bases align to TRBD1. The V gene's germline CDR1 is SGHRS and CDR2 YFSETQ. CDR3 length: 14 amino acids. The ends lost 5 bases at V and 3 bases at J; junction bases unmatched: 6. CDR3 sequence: CASRIAGGDYGYTF. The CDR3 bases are TGCGCCAGCAGAATAGCAGGGGGCGACTATGGCTACACCTTC.

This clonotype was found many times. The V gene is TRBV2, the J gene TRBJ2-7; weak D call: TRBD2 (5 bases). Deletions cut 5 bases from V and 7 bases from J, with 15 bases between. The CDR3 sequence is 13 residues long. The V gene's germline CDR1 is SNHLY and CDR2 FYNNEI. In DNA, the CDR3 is TGTGCCAGCAGTACCCGTATCTCGGGGGAGCAGTACTTC. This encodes CASSTRISGEQYF. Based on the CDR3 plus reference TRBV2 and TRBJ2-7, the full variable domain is EPEVTQTPSHQVTQMGQEVILRCVPISNHLYFYWYRQILGQKVEFLVSFYNNEISEKSEIFDDQFSVERPDGSNFTLKIRSTKLEDSAMYFCASSTRISGEQYFGPGTRLTVT.

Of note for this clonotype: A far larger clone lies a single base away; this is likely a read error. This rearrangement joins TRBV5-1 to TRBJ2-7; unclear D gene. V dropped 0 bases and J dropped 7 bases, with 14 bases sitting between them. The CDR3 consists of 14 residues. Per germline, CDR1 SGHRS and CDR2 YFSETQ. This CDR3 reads CASSLEASIDEQYF. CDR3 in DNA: TGCGCCAGCAGCTTGGAGGCTAGTATCGATGAGCAGTACTTC.

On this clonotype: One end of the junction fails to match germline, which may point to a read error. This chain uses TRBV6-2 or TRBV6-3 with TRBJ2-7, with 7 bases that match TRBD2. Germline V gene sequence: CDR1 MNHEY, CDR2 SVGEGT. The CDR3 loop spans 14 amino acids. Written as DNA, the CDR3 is TGTGCCATGTCTCGGGGCAGCGGGACCGGGGAGCTGTACTTC. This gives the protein CAMSRGSGTGELYF.

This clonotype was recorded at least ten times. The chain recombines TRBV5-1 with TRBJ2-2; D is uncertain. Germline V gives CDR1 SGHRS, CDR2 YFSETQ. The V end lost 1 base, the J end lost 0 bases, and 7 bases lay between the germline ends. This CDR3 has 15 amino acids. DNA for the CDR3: TGCGCCAGCAGCTTGAGTAGGGCGAACACCGGGGAGCTGTTTTTT. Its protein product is CASSLSRANTGELFF.

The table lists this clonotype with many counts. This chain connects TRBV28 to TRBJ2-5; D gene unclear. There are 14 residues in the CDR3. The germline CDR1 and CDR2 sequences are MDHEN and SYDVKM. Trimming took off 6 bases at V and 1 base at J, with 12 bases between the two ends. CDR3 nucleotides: TGTGCCAGCAGCCCTCGAAGGACCCAAGAGACCCAGTACTTC. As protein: CASSPRRTQETQYF.

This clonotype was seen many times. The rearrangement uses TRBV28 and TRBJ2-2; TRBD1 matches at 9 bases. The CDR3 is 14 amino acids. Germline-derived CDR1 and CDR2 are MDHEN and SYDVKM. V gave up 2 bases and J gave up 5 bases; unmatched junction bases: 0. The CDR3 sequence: CASSLGTGTGELFF. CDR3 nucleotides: TGTGCCAGCAGTTTAGGGACAGGGACCGGGGAGCTGTTTTTT. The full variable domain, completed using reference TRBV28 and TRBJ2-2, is DVKVTQSSRYLVKRTGEKVFLECVQDMDHENMFWYRQDPGLGLRLIYFSYDVKMKEKGDIPEGYSVSREKKERFSLILESASTNQTSMYLCASSLGTGTGELFFGEGSRLTVL.

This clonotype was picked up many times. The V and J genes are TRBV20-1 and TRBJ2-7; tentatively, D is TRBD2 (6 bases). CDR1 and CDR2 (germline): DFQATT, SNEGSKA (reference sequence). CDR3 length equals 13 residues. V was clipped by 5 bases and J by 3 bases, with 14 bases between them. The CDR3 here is CSAAPSGLYEQYF. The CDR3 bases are TGCAGTGCTGCCCCCAGCGGGCTCTACGAGCAGTACTTC.

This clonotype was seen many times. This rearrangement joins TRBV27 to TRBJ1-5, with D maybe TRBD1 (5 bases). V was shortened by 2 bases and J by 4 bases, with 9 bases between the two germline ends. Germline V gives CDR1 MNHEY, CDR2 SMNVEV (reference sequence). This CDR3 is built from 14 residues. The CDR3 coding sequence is TGTGCCAGCAGTTTACTGGGGGGAAATCAGCCCCAGCATTTT. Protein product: CASSLLGGNQPQHF.

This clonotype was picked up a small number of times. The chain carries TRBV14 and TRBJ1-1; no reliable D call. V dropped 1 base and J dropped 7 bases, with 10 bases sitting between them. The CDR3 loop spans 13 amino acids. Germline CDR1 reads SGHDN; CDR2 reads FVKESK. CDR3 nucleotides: TGTGCCAGCAGCCAAGTCCTGGGCGGTGAAGCTTTCTTT. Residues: CASSQVLGGEAFF.

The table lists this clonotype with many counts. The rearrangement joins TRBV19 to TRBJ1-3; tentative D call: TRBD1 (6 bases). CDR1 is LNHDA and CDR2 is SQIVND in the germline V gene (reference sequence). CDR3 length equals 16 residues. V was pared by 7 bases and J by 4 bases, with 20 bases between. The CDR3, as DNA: TGTGCCAGTAACCCCCTCCGACAGGCATCAGGAAACACCATATATTTT. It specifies CASNPLRQASGNTIYF.

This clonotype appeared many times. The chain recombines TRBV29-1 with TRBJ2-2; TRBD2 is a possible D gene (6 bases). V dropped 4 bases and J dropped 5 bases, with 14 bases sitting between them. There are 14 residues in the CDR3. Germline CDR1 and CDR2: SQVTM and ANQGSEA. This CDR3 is CSVVRAGFTGELFF. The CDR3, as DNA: TGCAGCGTTGTTCGAGCGGGCTTTACCGGGGAGCTGTTTTTT.

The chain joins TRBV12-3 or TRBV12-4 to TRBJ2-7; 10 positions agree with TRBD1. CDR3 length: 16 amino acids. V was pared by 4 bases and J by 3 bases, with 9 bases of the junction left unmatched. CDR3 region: CASSWTGGLVGYEQYF. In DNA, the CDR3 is TGTGCCAGCAGTTGGACAGGGGGGTTGGTGGGCTACGAGCAGTACTTC.